The rows below give T cell receptor beta chains drawn from one sample of a study of blood T cell repertoires in COVID-19. TCRdb's copy holds only in-frame clones and misses some; the assay was immunoSEQ multiplex PCR. Of about 280,000 clones in the sample, roughly 85% were seen once. The sample was peripheral blood. The receptors here all came from a man aged 50 to 60 with active or convalescent COVID-19. CDR3s include the opening cysteine and the closing phenylalanine or tryptophan. A D gene is named only where the DNA matches it firmly. Clone size appears in some rows only: once, few, many, or a class for an expanded clone.

>TRBD2|TRBJ2-7|TRBV5-1|NA
CASSSRGGSGYEQYF
TGCGCCAGCAGCTCCCGCGGCGGGAGCGGGTACGAGCAGTACTTC
>TRBD1|TRBJ2-3|TRBV7-2|NA
CASSSTGTEGDTQYF
TGTGCCAGCAGCTCTACCGGGACAGAGGGAGATACGCAGTATTTT
>TRBD1|TRBJ1-1|TRBV10-3|NA
CAISDTGTGVGEAFF
TGTGCCATCAGTGATACCGGGACAGGGGTGGGGGAAGCTTTCTTT
>TRBD1|TRBJ1-2|TRBV29-1|NA
CSVGSRTGTGEGWAYGYTF
TGCAGCGTTGGATCCCGGACCGGGACAGGGGAGGGGTGGGCCTATGGCTACACCTTC
>TRBD2|TRBJ2-1|TRBV27|NA
CASSPTGTSTEQFF
TGTGCCAGCAGTCCGACAGGGACTAGCACTGAGCAGTTCTTC
>NA|TRBJ2-7|TRBV6-1|NA
CASSERGGDEQYF
TGTGCCAGCAGTGAACGGGGTGGGGACGAGCAGTACTTC
>TRBD1|TRBJ1-1|TRBV27|NA
CASRAGTGFVTEAFF
TGTGCCAGCAGAGCCGGGACAGGGTTTGTCACTGAAGCTTTCTTT
>TRBD2|TRBJ2-7|TRBV11-2|once
CASSLGRAQQYF
TGTGCCAGCAGCCTTGGGAGGGCCCAGCAGTACTTC
>TRBD2|TRBJ2-2|TRBV3-1/TRBV3-2|NA
CASSPPGLVAGELFF
TGTGCCAGCAGCCCTCCGGGACTAGTGGCCGGGGAGCTGTTTTTT
>TRBD1|TRBJ2-7|TRBV7-9|NA
CASSPRTGWSEQYF
TGTGCCAGCAGCCCTCGGACAGGGTGGAGCGAGCAGTACTTC
>TRBD2|TRBJ2-5|TRBV15|NA
CATTGGRVGQETQYF
TGTGCCACCACAGGAGGGAGGGTGGGCCAAGAGACCCAGTACTTC
>TRBD1|TRBJ1-1|TRBV24-1|NA
CATSDPGQGDTEAFF
TGTGCCACCAGTGATCCGGGACAGGGAGACACTGAAGCTTTCTTT
>TRBD1|TRBJ1-3|TRBV2|NA
CASSLGQGIDTIYF
TGTGCCAGCAGCTTGGGACAGGGGATAGACACCATATATTTT
>TRBD2|TRBJ2-7|TRBV19|NA
CASRASGFYEQYF
TGTGCCAGTAGGGCTAGCGGCTTCTACGAGCAGTACTTC
>NA|TRBJ1-2|TRBV27|once
CASTTLGGNYGYTF
TGTGCCAGCACCACCCTGGGGGGAAACTATGGCTACACCTTC
>NA|TRBJ1-1|TRBV5-4|NA
CASSLPRRRAFF
TGTGCCAGCAGCTTGCCAAGGAGGCGGGCTTTCTTT
>TRBD2|TRBJ2-2|TRBV5-4|NA
CASSSGLAGGPGTGELFF
TGTGCCAGCAGTTCGGGACTAGCGGGAGGGCCGGGCACCGGGGAGCTGTTTTTT
>NA|TRBJ2-7|TRBV6-6|NA
CASTPRGSYEQYF
TGTGCCAGCACTCCGAGGGGGTCCTACGAGCAGTACTTC
>NA|TRBJ2-1|TRBV7-2|NA
CASSLDRGMQFF
TGTGCCAGCAGCTTAGACCGGGGAATGCAGTTCTTC
>NA|TRBJ1-2|TRBV3-1/TRBV3-2|few
CASSRQGRPYGYTF
TGTGCCAGCAGCCGCCAGGGGCGACCCTATGGCTACACCTTC